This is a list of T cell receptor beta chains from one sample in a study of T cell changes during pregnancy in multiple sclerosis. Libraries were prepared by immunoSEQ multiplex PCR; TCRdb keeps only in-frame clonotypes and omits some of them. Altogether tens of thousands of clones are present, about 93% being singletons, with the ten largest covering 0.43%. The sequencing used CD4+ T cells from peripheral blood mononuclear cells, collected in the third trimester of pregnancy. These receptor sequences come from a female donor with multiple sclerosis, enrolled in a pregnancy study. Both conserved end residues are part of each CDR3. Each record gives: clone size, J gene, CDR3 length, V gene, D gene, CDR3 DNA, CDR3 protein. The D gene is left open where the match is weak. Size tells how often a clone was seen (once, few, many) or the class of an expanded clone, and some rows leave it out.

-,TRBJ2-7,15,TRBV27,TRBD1,TGTGCCAGCCGGAACCTGGGGACAGGCTCCTACGAGCAGTACTTC,CASRNLGTGSYEQYF
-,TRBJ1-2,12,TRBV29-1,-,TGCAGCGTTGTTCCCGTTCGGGATGGCTACACCTTC,CSVVPVRDGYTF
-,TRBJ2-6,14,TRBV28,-,TGTGCCAGCAGTTTGACAGTAGGTCCCAACGTCCTGACTTTC,CASSLTVGPNVLTF
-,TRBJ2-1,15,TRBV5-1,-,TGCGCCAGCAGCTTGACCAGCGGCACCTACAATGAGCAGTTCTTC,CASSLTSGTYNEQFF
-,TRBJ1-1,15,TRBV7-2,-,TGTGCCAGCAGCTCCGCAGGGGCTTGGAACACTGAAGCTTTCTTT,CASSSAGAWNTEAFF
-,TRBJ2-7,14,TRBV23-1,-,TGCGCCAGCAGTCTTAGGACAGAGACCTACGAGCAGTACTTC,CASSLRTETYEQYF
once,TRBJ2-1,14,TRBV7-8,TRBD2,TGTGCCAGCAGCTCAGGGACTAGCGGGACCGAGCAGTTCTTC,CASSSGTSGTEQFF
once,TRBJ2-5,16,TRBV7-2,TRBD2,TGTGCCAGCAGCTTAGGGATCCCGGGGAGGGGAGAGACCCAGTACTTC,CASSLGIPGRGETQYF
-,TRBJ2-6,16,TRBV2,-,TGTGCCAGCAGTGAATTACTCCCCTCTGGGGCCAACGTCCTGACTTTC,CASSELLPSGANVLTF
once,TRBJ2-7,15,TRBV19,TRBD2,TGTGCCAGTAGGGCTAGCGGGAGAGTGGGGATCGAGCAGTACTTC,CASRASGRVGIEQYF
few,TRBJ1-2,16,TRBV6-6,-,TGTGCCAGCACCCTGGGACACCCAACATCTAACTATGGCTACACCTTC,CASTLGHPTSNYGYTF
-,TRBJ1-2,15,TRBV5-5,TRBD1,TGTGCCAGCAGCCCGAGGACAGGGCCGATAGATGGCTACACCTTC,CASSPRTGPIDGYTF
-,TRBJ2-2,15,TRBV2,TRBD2,TGTGCCAGCAGTGTTCTAGCGGCGAACACCGGGGAGCTGTTTTTT,CASSVLAANTGELFF
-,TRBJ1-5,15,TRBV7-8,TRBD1,TGTGCCAGCAGCTTACAAGGACAGGGCGGGCAGCCCCAGCATTTT,CASSLQGQGGQPQHF
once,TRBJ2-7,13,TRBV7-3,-,TGTGCCAGCAGCTCCGGGTCTAGCCGCGAGCAGTACTTC,CASSSGSSREQYF
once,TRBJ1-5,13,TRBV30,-,TGTGCCTGGAGGGGGGGGGTGCGTCAGCCCCAGCATTTT,CAWRGGVRQPQHF
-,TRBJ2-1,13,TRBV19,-,TGTGCCAGTAGTCTTGGTTCCCGGAATGAGCAGTTCTTC,CASSLGSRNEQFF
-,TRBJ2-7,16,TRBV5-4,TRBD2,TGTGCCAGCAGCGGGTCTAGCGGGAGGAGCTCCTACGAGCAGTACTTC,CASSGSSGRSSYEQYF
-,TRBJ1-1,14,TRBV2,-,TGTGCCAGCAGGACCCAGGCGAGGAACACTGAAGCTTTCTTT,CASRTQARNTEAFF
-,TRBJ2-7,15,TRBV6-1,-,TGTGCCAGCAGTGGTAGGACAGCGATCGTGAACGAGCAGTACTTC,CASSGRTAIVNEQYF
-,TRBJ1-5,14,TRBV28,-,TGTGCCAGCACCCAGCCCCGGGGCAATCAGCCCCAGCATTTT,CASTQPRGNQPQHF
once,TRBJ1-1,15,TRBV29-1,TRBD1,TGCAGCGTTGCTTACAGGGGCCCAAAGAACACTGAAGCTTTCTTT,CSVAYRGPKNTEAFF
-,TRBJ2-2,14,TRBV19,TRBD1,TGTGCCACAAGGGACAGCCTGAACACCGGGGAGCTGTTTTTT,CATRDSLNTGELFF
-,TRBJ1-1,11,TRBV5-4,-,TGTGCCAGCAGCCGGAACACTGAAGCTTTCTTT,CASSRNTEAFF
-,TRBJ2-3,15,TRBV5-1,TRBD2,TGCGCCAGCAGCTCGGGACTAGCGGGAGAAGATACGCAGTATTTT,CASSSGLAGEDTQYF
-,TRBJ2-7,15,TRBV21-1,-,TGTGCCAGAAAAAAAGGGGCGCAGGGGGCCGGCGAGCAGTACTTC,CARKKGAQGAGEQYF
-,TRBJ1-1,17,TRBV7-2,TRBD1,TGTGCCAGCAGCTTAGTAGGACAGGGTTATATGAACACTGAAGCTTTCTTT,CASSLVGQGYMNTEAFF
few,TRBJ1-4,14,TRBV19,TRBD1,TGTGCCAGTACTCCCGGACAGGGCGGGGAAAAACTGTTTTTT,CASTPGQGGEKLFF
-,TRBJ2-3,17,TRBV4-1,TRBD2,TGCGCCAGCAGCCAACCAATAGCGGGAGCACGGACAGATACGCAGTATTTT,CASSQPIAGARTDTQYF
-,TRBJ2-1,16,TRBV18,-,TGTGCCAGCTCACCACTCGGTCAGGGGCGCTACAATGAGCAGTTCTTC,CASSPLGQGRYNEQFF
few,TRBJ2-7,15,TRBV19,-,TGTGCCAGTAGTATAAACGGGATTAGCTCCTACGAGCAGTACTTC,CASSINGISSYEQYF
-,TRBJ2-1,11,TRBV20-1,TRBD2,TGCAGCACTAGCGGTAACAATGAGCAGTTCTTC,CSTSGNNEQFF
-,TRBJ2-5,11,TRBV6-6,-,TGTGCCAGCACCGAGGGAGAGACCCAGTACTTC,CASTEGETQYF
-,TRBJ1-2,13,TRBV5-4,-,TGTGCCAGCAGCTCCTCAGGGAGGGAAGGCTACACCTTC,CASSSSGREGYTF
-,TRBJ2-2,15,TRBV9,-,TGTGCCAGCAGCGTAGTGGCGGGAAACACCGGGGAGCTGTTTTTT,CASSVVAGNTGELFF
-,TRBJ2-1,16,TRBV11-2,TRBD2,TGTGCCAGCAGACTAGCGGGATCCCGCTCCTACAATGAGCAGTTCTTC,CASRLAGSRSYNEQFF